This TCR beta chain was identified during a study of T-cell reconstitution after alpha-beta-depleted transplantation in children. Preparing the TCRbeta library involved the use of unique molecular identifiers. TCRdb passed the PCR reads through MiXCR, listing each CDR3 protein once. In the table there are almost 600,000 distinct CDR3 sequences, roughly 27% of which are singletons. CDR1 MNHEY and CDR2 SMNVEV come from the germline V gene (reference sequence). CDR3 length: 15 residues. Trimming stripped 3 bases from V and 2 bases from J, with 11 bases between. The sample in question was PBMCs, obtained before TCRalphabeta/CD19-depleted stem cell transplant. This TCR was sampled from a boy in the first two years of life with Wiskott-Aldrich syndrome, due to receive a stem cell transplant. The rearrangement joins TRBV27 to TRBJ1-5; weak D call: TRBD1 (6 bases). CDR3 nucleotide sequence: TGTGCCAGCAGTTTTCAGGGGTCGGGCAATCAGCCCCAGCATTTT. It specifies CASSFQGSGNQPQHF.